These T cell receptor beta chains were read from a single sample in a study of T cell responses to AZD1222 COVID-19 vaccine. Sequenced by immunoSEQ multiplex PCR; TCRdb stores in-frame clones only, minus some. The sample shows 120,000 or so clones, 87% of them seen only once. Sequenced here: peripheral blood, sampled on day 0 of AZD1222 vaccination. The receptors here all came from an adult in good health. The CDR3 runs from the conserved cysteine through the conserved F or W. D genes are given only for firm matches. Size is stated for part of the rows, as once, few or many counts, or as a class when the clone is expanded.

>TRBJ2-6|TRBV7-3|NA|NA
CASSLNPQGSGANVLTF
TGTGCCAGCAGCTTAAACCCCCAGGGGTCAGGGGCCAACGTCCTGACTTTC
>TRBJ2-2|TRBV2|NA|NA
CASSGSAANTGELFF
TGTGCCAGCAGTGGTTCCGCAGCGAACACCGGGGAGCTGTTTTTT
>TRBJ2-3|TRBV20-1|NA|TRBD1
CSASIRGRGTDTQYF
TGCAGTGCTAGTATCAGGGGGCGAGGGACAGATACGCAGTATTTT
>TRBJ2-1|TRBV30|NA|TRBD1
CAWSTGTGINEQFF
TGTGCCTGGAGTACCGGGACAGGGATTAATGAGCAGTTCTTC
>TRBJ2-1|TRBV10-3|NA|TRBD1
CAISAGTGVNEQFF
TGTGCCATCAGCGCCGGGACAGGGGTCAATGAGCAGTTCTTC
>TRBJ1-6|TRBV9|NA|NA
CASSVVGAKNSPLHF
TGTGCCAGCAGCGTAGTAGGGGCGAAAAATTCACCCCTCCACTTT
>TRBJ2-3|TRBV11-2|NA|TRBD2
CASSPSGLDRTDTQYF
TGTGCCAGCAGCCCTAGCGGGTTGGATCGCACAGATACGCAGTATTTT
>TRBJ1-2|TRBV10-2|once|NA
CASSESIRDFRSNYGYTF
TGCGCCAGCAGTGAGTCCATCCGGGACTTCCGTTCTAACTATGGCTACACCTTC
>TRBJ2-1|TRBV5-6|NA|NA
CASSLGRSVYNEQFF
TGTGCCAGCAGCCTGGGACGATCGGTCTACAATGAGCAGTTCTTC
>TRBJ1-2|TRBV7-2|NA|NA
CASSSTLLGAGYTF
TGTGCCAGCAGCTCAACTCTTTTGGGGGCTGGCTACACCTTC
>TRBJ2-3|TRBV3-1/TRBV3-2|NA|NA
CASGSTGRTDTQYF
TGTGCCAGCGGGTCAACAGGGCGCACAGATACGCAGTATTTT
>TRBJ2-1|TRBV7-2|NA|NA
CASSLALMTSSYNEQFF
TGTGCCAGCAGCTTAGCACTGATGACAAGCTCCTACAATGAGCAGTTCTTC
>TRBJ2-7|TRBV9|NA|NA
CASSRRQFPYEQYF
TGTGCCAGCAGCCGACGACAGTTTCCCTACGAGCAGTACTTC
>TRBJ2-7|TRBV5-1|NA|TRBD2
CASSSTSGSGYEQYF
TGCGCCAGCAGTTCTACTAGCGGGAGTGGGTACGAGCAGTACTTC
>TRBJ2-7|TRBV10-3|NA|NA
CAISGTPDEQYF
TGTGCCATCAGTGGTACCCCCGACGAGCAGTACTTC
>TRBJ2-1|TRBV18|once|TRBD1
CASSPQGASYNEQFF
TGTGCCAGCTCACCACAGGGGGCCTCCTACAATGAGCAGTTCTTC
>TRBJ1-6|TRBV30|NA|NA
CAWSVLTGSNSPLHF
TGTGCCTGGAGTGTACTAACGGGATCGAATTCACCCCTCCACTTT
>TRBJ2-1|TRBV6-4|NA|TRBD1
CASGWDRFSEQFF
TGTGCCAGCGGTTGGGACAGGTTCAGTGAGCAGTTCTTC
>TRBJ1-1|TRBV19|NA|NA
CASSTRPTKMNTEAFF
TGTGCCAGTAGTACAAGACCCACAAAAATGAACACTGAAGCTTTCTTT
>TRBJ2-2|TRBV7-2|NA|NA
CASSLGRTNTGELFF
TGTGCCAGCAGCTTAGGACGGACCAACACCGGGGAGCTGTTTTTT
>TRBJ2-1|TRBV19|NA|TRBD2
CASSPPGLAAHNEQFF
TGTGCCAGTAGTCCACCGGGACTAGCGGCACACAATGAGCAGTTCTTC
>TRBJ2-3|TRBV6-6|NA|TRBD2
CASSAGTSGVVSTDTQYF
TGTGCCAGCAGCGCCGGGACTAGCGGGGTCGTAAGCACAGATACGCAGTATTTT
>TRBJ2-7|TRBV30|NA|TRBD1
CASKGTGGYEQYF
TGTGCCTCTAAGGGGACAGGGGGGTACGAGCAGTACTTC
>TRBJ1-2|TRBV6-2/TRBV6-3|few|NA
CASSYSPDNYGYTF
TGTGCCAGCAGTTACTCGCCAGATAACTATGGCTACACCTTC
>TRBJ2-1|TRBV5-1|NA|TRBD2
CASSRKGGGTSYNEQFF
TGCGCCAGCAGCCGGAAGGGCGGGGGAACCTCCTACAATGAGCAGTTCTTC
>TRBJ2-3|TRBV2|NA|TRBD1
CASSGQGGHTDTQYF
TGTGCCAGCAGTGGACAGGGGGGCCACACAGATACGCAGTATTTT
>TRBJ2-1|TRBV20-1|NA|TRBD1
CSASLDRDLPTLSYNEQFF
TGCAGTGCTAGTCTCGACAGGGACCTACCTACTCTGTCTTACAATGAGCAGTTCTTC
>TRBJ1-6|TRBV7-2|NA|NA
CASSTTGGLKPLPLHF
TGTGCCAGCAGCACAACAGGCGGTCTCAAACCCCTTCCCCTCCACTTT